The 23 T cell receptor beta chains below come from one sample, sequenced in a study of blood T cell repertoires in COVID-19. Using immunoSEQ multiplex PCR, the repertoire was profiled, and TCRdb retains in-frame clones only, with some absent. Among tens of thousands of clones listed, less than 85% were seen once. The source material was peripheral blood. The receptors were gathered from a human donor in a cohort sampled during active COVID-19.

The chain joins TRBV5-1 to TRBJ2-3; D is possibly TRBD1 (5 bases). The CDR3 covers 16 residues. The germline V gene encodes CDR1 SGHRS and CDR2 YFSETQ. With 0 bases removed from V and 3 bases from J, the gap between germline ends came to 14 bases. The chain's CDR3 is CASSLALVGATDTQYF. The CDR3 nucleotides are TGCGCCAGCAGCTTGGCTCTAGTTGGGGCGACAGATACGCAGTATTTT. Full variable domain (missing parts from reference TRBV5-1 and TRBJ2-3): KAGVTQTPRYLIKTRGQQVTLSCSPISGHRSVSWYQQTPGQGLQFLFEYFSETQRNKGNFPGRFSGRQFSNSRSEMNVSTLELGDSALYLCASSLALVGATDTQYFGPGTRLTVL.

The chain is built from TRBV7-9 and TRBJ2-2; TRBD2 matches 8 bases. Unmatched junction bases numbered 2, after V lost 2 bases and J lost 3 bases. Germline CDR1 and CDR2: SEHNR and FQNEAQ (reference sequence). CDR3 size: 15 residues. The CDR3 sequence is CASSLRGGDTGELFF. For the CDR3, the DNA is TGTGCCAGCAGCTTACGGGGGGGCGACACCGGGGAGCTGTTTTTT.

This chain links TRBV6-2 or TRBV6-3 with TRBJ2-1; 10 bases agree with TRBD1. This CDR3 is built from 16 residues. V gave up 2 bases and J gave up 6 bases; unmatched junction bases: 7. Germline CDR1 reads MNHEY; CDR2 reads SVGEGT. The CDR3 DNA reads TGTGCCAGCAGTTACCCGGACAGGGGGAGAAGCAATGAGCAGTTCTTC. Translated: CASSYPDRGRSNEQFF.

This clone was seen a single time. This sequence joins TRBV3-1 (or the pseudogene TRBV3-2) and TRBJ2-1; 7 bases are a match to TRBD2. The CDR3 is made up of 16 amino acids. Germline loops: CDR1 LGHDT, CDR2 YNNKEL (reference sequence). The J segment lost 8 bases and the V segment lost 1 base, leaving 11 bases of the junction unmatched. The CDR3 protein is CASSQGAGLLADEQFF. The CDR3 DNA is TGTGCCAGCAGCCAAGGAGCGGGACTTTTGGCGGATGAGCAGTTCTTC.

The V call is TRBV7-2, the J call TRBJ2-7; D may be TRBD2 (5 bases). The germline V gene has CDR1 SGHTA and CDR2 FQGNSA. This CDR3 spans 16 amino acids. V dropped 5 bases and J dropped 1 base, with 18 bases sitting between them. The CDR3 loop reads CASSIQPPGISYEQYF. The CDR3 DNA follows: TGTGCCAGCAGCATCCAACCGCCGGGAATTTCCTACGAGCAGTACTTC.

The chain joins TRBV7-6 to TRBJ2-7; 9 bases are a match to TRBD1. This CDR3 is built from 15 residues. Germline values: CDR1 SGHVS, CDR2 FNYEAQ. V was pared by 1 base and J by 4 bases, with 5 bases of the junction left unmatched. CDR3 protein: CASSLVTQGAYEQYF. CDR3 in DNA: TGTGCCAGCAGCTTAGTCACACAGGGGGCGTACGAGCAGTACTTC.

The chain uses TRBV3-1 (or the pseudogene TRBV3-2) and TRBJ2-7; TRBD1 might be the D (6 bases). The CDR3 length is 14 residues. CDR1 LGHDT and CDR2 YNNKEL come from the germline V gene (reference sequence). The V gene lost 4 bases and the J gene lost 5 bases, with 15 bases spanning the gap. This chain's CDR3 is CASSLIGDTDEQYF. The CDR3 nucleotides read TGTGCCAGCAGCCTCATCGGGGACACGGACGAGCAGTACTTC.

V gene TRBV7-2 combines with J gene TRBJ2-3, with D perhaps matching TRBD2 (6 bases). V was cut by 3 bases and J by 0 bases, with 16 bases left in between. The CDR3 totals 17 residues. Germline loops: CDR1 SGHTA, CDR2 FQGNSA. The CDR3 DNA is TGTGCCAGCAGCTTCTACTGGCGGGGACCTAGCACAGATACGCAGTATTTT. Protein: CASSFYWRGPSTDTQYF.

V is TRBV6-5 and J is TRBJ2-7; no clear D gene. V shed 6 bases and J shed 1 base, with 13 bases lying between them. From germline, CDR1 is MNHEY and CDR2 SVGAGI. The CDR3 runs 14 residues. CDR3 protein: CASSALQASYEQYF. The CDR3 coding sequence is TGTGCCAGCAGCGCCTTGCAGGCATCCTACGAGCAGTACTTC.

The chain has TRBV29-1 and TRBJ2-6; D perhaps matches TRBD1 (6 bases). CDR1 is SQVTM and CDR2 is ANQGSEA in the germline V gene. Trimming took 5 bases from V and 2 from J, leaving 10 bases between them. The CDR3 has 14 residues. The chain's CDR3 is CSVPQGPGANVLTF. Written as DNA, the CDR3 is TGCAGCGTTCCACAGGGACCTGGGGCCAACGTCCTGACTTTC.

This chain's CDR3 is CASSLGQVSGNTIYF. In DNA form, the CDR3 reads TGTGCCAGCAGCTTAGGACAGGTCTCTGGAAACACCATATATTTT. This chain links TRBV7-9 with TRBJ1-3, with a possible D match to TRBD1 (6 bases). The germline CDR1 and CDR2 sequences are SEHNR and FQNEAQ (reference sequence). The CDR3 consists of 15 residues. The ends were cut back, 1 base at V and 0 bases at J, with 7 bases in the middle.

The genes are TRBV3-1 (or the pseudogene TRBV3-2) and TRBJ2-7; maybe TRBD1 (6 bases). The germline V gene has CDR1 LGHDT and CDR2 YNNKEL (reference sequence). The CDR3 has 14 residues. The V end lost 1 base, the J end lost 6 bases, and 13 bases lay between the germline ends. The CDR3 sequence is CASSQVGMGAEQYF. The DNA for the CDR3 is TGTGCCAGCAGCCAAGTGGGGATGGGGGCCGAGCAGTACTTC.

This sequence joins TRBV7-3 and TRBJ2-7; D is unclear. Germline V CDR1 and CDR2: SGHTA, FQGTGA. V lost 0 bases and J lost 6, with 9 bases in between. The CDR3 length is 13 residues. The CDR3 sequence is CASSLTGAVEQYF. The CDR3 DNA reads as TGTGCCAGCAGCTTAACCGGTGCGGTCGAGCAGTACTTC.

This clone was seen only once. The chain links TRBV15 to TRBJ2-2; D might be TRBD2 (6 bases). CDR3 length equals 18 residues. V lost 0 bases, J lost 1 base, and 15 bases lay in between. From germline, CDR1 is LNHNV and CDR2 YYDKDF (reference sequence). The CDR3 loop is CATSRDHSEGGNTGELFF. CDR3 sequence (DNA): TGTGCCACCAGCAGAGATCATAGCGAGGGAGGGAACACCGGGGAGCTGTTTTTT.

This clone appeared a few times. J is TRBJ2-5 and V is TRBV19; 7 nucleotides align to TRBD2. Germline lookup yields CDR1 LNHDA and CDR2 SQIVND (reference sequence). The CDR3 length is 14 residues. The J segment lost 5 bases and the V segment lost 0 bases, leaving 3 bases of the junction unmatched. The CDR3 DNA is TGTGCCAGTAGTATAGAACTAGCGACGGAGACCCAGTACTTC. Amino acid sequence: CASSIELATETQYF.

V is TRBV9 and J is TRBJ1-1; tentatively, D is TRBD1 (5 bases). V was cut by 2 bases and J by 4 bases, with 12 bases left in between. The V gene's germline CDR1 is SGDLS and CDR2 YYNGEE. This CDR3 comprises 14 residues. CDR3 sequence reads: CASSVTGEVTEAFF. The CDR3 DNA follows: TGTGCCAGCAGCGTGACGGGGGAGGTCACTGAAGCTTTCTTT.

DNA of the CDR3: TGTGCCAGCAGAATTCTAGAGACCCGAGCCGAGCAGTACTTC. It is translated as CASRILETRAEQYF. The chain joins TRBV11-2 to TRBJ2-7; the D is unclear. The V gene lost 6 bases and the J gene lost 6 bases, with 18 bases spanning the gap. Germline V gene lookup returns CDR1 SGHAT and CDR2 FQNNGV. CDR3 length equals 14 residues.

The rearrangement uses TRBV19 and TRBJ1-2; 7 bases are a match to TRBD1. The CDR3 is 16 amino acids. V was clipped by 8 bases and J by 3 bases; unmatched bases: 15. Looked up from germline, CDR1 is LNHDA and CDR2 is SQIVND (reference sequence). The CDR3 coding sequence is TGTGCCAGTGGCGAAGTAATCGGGACAGCCTACTATGGCTACACCTTC. Its protein product is CASGEVIGTAYYGYTF.

The chain couples TRBV14 to TRBJ2-7, with 9 bases matching TRBD1. CDR1 and CDR2 from the germline V gene are SGHDN and FVKESK. The ends lost 4 bases at V and 4 bases at J; junction bases unmatched: 5. The CDR3 has 14 amino acids. CDR3 in amino acids: CASSRLQGAYEQYF. The CDR3 nucleotides are TGTGCCAGCAGCCGCCTACAGGGGGCTTACGAGCAGTACTTC. The full variable domain, completed using reference TRBV14 and TRBJ2-7, is EAGVTQFPSHSVIEKGQTVTLRCDPISGHDNLYWYRRVMGKEIKFLLHFVKESKQDESGMPNNRFLAERTGGTYSTLKVQPAELEDSGVYFCASSRLQGAYEQYFGPGTRLTVT.

This chain links TRBV5-4 with TRBJ2-5, with 7 bases fitting TRBD2. V lost 5 bases, J lost 7 bases, and 8 bases stayed unmatched. The CDR3 is 13 residues long. Germline V CDR1 and CDR2: SGHNT, YYREEE (reference sequence). The CDR3 DNA is TGTGCCAGCAGTTCCGGGAGGTTGGGGACCCAGTACTTC. Translation: CASSSGRLGTQYF.

The chain carries TRBV9 and TRBJ2-3; perhaps TRBD2 as D (6 bases). CDR3 size: 16 residues. Trimming took 0 bases from V and 0 from J, leaving 11 bases between them. In germline, CDR1 is SGDLS, CDR2 YYNGEE. The CDR3 sequence: CASSVAGGMSTDTQYF. The DNA of the CDR3 is TGTGCCAGCAGCGTAGCCGGCGGGATGAGCACAGATACGCAGTATTTT.

The genes are TRBV4-1 and TRBJ2-3; D tentatively fits TRBD1 or TRBD2 (5 bases each). V lost 8 bases and J lost 6, with 21 bases in between. Germline CDR1 is MGHRA and CDR2 is YSYEKL. The CDR3 sequence is 15 residues long. The CDR3: CASGQGEGIVDTQYF. Written as DNA, the CDR3 is TGCGCCAGCGGACAAGGCGAGGGAATTGTGGATACGCAGTATTTT.

In its sample, this clone was seen a few times. The gene calls are TRBV7-9 and TRBJ1-1, with D hard to call. The germline V gene encodes CDR1 SEHNR and CDR2 FQNEAQ (reference sequence). The CDR3 is made up of 13 amino acids. Trimming left V 5 bases short and J 7 bases short, with 14 bases between. The CDR3 nucleotides read TGTGCCAGCAGCAAAGATGTCGGGGTTGAAGCTTTCTTT. Amino acids: CASSKDVGVEAFF.